Presented here are 6 T cell receptor beta chains from one specimen sequenced in a study of cytomegalovirus exposure and HLA in healthy donors. The PCR was carried out with 60 Vbeta primers and 13 Jbeta primers. Profiled with immunoSEQ multiplex PCR; TCRdb holds only in-frame clones, not every one. The sample yields about 120,000 clones, 77% seen once. Sequencing used PBMCs. Source of these receptors: a human donor in good health.

Only a few counts were recorded for this clone. This chain links TRBV27 with TRBJ2-7; 14 bases agree with TRBD2. Germline lookup yields CDR1 MNHEY and CDR2 SMNVEV (reference sequence). This CDR3 has 14 residues. J gave up 5 bases and V 5 bases, and 2 bases lay outside the gene matches. This CDR3 reads CASSRTSGRHEQYF. The CDR3, as DNA: TGTGCCAGCAGTAGGACTAGCGGGAGGCACGAGCAGTACTTC.

The chain recombines TRBV5-1 with TRBJ2-2; D ambiguous. CDR3 length: 12 residues. V lost 4 bases, J lost 7 bases, and 8 bases lay in between. The germline V gene has CDR1 SGHRS and CDR2 YFSETQ. The CDR3 region is CASSRLNGELFF. CDR3 in DNA: TGCGCCAGCAGCCGGTTGAACGGGGAGCTGTTTTTT. The full variable domain, in which reference TRBV5-1 and TRBJ2-2 provide the parts outside the CDR3, is KAGVTQTPRYLIKTRGQQVTLSCSPISGHRSVSWYQQTPGQGLQFLFEYFSETQRNKGNFPGRFSGRQFSNSRSEMNVSTLELGDSALYLCASSRLNGELFFGEGSRLTVL.

J is TRBJ2-7 and V is TRBV28, with 10 bases aligning to TRBD2. In germline, CDR1 is MDHEN, CDR2 SYDVKM. The CDR3 runs 14 residues. Trimming cost V 7 bases and J 5 bases; bases outside gene matches: 8. For the CDR3, the DNA is TGTGCCAGCACCCGGACTAGCGGACAAAACGAGCAGTACTTC. It codes for CASTRTSGQNEQYF. Complete variable domain (other parts from reference TRBV28 and TRBJ2-7): DVKVTQSSRYLVKRTGEKVFLECVQDMDHENMFWYRQDPGLGLRLIYFSYDVKMKEKGDIPEGYSVSREKKERFSLILESASTNQTSMYLCASTRTSGQNEQYFGPGTRLTVT.

V is TRBV4-1 and J is TRBJ2-7, with 8 positions matching TRBD2. Per germline, CDR1 MGHRA and CDR2 YSYEKL. The V gene end was trimmed by 1 base and the J gene end by 0 bases; junction bases not matched to a gene: 11. There are 18 residues in the CDR3. CDR3 bases: TGCGCCAGCAGCCAAGCGTCCGAAACTAGCGGCTACTCCTACGAGCAGTACTTC. Amino acids: CASSQASETSGYSYEQYF.

V is TRBV19 and J is TRBJ1-1, with 9 bases that match TRBD1. The V segment lost 5 bases and the J segment 7 bases; nucleotides outside the gene matches: 2. The germline V gene has CDR1 LNHDA and CDR2 SQIVND (reference sequence). This CDR3 contains 12 residues. The CDR3 loop reads CASSRQGGEAFF. CDR3 nucleotide sequence: TGTGCCAGTAGTCGACAGGGGGGTGAAGCTTTCTTT.

In DNA, the CDR3 is TGTGCCAGCAGACCCTCAACGGGACAGGTCTATGGCTACACCTTC. It translates to CASRPSTGQVYGYTF. The chain uses TRBV25-1 and TRBJ1-2, with 8 bases aligning to TRBD1. The CDR3 extends over 15 amino acids. The V and J ends lost 6 bases and 4 bases, in that order; junction bases with no gene match: 10. CDR1 MGHDK and CDR2 SYGVNS come from the germline V gene.